This TCR beta chain was captured by sequencing in a study of shared T cell receptors in the human thymus. Germline V gene sequence: CDR1 MNHEY, CDR2 SMNVEV (reference sequence). Trimming shortened V by 0 bases and J by 9 bases, and 21 bases separated the two germline ends. The CDR3 extends over 17 amino acids. Sequencing was performed with immunoSEQ multiplex PCR; in TCRdb, only in-frame clones are kept and a portion is missing. The sample consists of more than 300,000 clones, approximately 95% of them appearing once. This rearrangement joins TRBV27 to TRBJ2-1; the D gene is possibly TRBD1 (6 bases). Sequenced input: thymocytes. The TCR was taken from a human donor. This CDR3 is CASSLSTGTPLRGEQFF. The CDR3 DNA follows: TGTGCCAGCAGTTTATCCACAGGGACCCCTCTCCGTGGTGAGCAGTTCTTC.